This T cell receptor beta chain was documented in a study of OX40 agonist ivuxolimab in advanced cancers. The overall study: The study reported partial responses in three patients: one hepatocellular carcinoma, two cutaneous melanoma.

CDR3 length equals 14 residues. V lost 8 bases to trimming and J lost 0 bases, with 11 bases between them. Germline-derived CDR1 and CDR2 are MNHEY and SVGAGI. A note on this clone: Its antigen is not known.

The repertoire was sequenced with immunoSEQ multiplex PCR; TCRdb's copy has only in-frame clones and lacks some. The sample has approximately 14,000 clones; more than 75% are singletons. Findings and limits, study-wide: The mean number of expanded clones was higher in CD8+ T cells than in CD4+.

Sample: CD4+ or CD8+ T cells sorted from blood, taken in a trial of the OX40 agonist ivuxolimab. The clonotype comes from an adult with an advanced solid tumor such as melanoma, head and neck, liver or kidney cancer. The chain recombines TRBV6-5 with TRBJ2-1; TRBD2 might be the D (6 bases). The CDR3: CASQTTSSYNEQFF. Here the CDR3 DNA reads TGTGCCAGCCAAACGACTAGCTCCTACAATGAGCAGTTCTTC.